This T cell receptor beta chain was identified during a study of blood T cell repertoires in COVID-19. Study as a whole: Italy, Spain and the United States were the sources of the convalescent and acute COVID-19 samples. The analysed material was cDNA or gDNA that came from T cells, B-cell-depleted T cells, or PBMCs.

The CDR3 loop spans 14 amino acids. Germline V gene lookup returns CDR1 SEHNR and CDR2 FQNEAQ (reference sequence). The germline V and J ends were trimmed by 5 bases and 4 bases, with 12 bases remaining between them. Per the authors' pipeline: For nucleated cells, counts were estimated from reference gene primer amplification. Using immunoSEQ multiplex PCR, the repertoire was profiled, and TCRdb retains in-frame clones only, with some absent. V, J and clone size reflect that table, while D and trimming were determined from the DNA. The repertoire holds roughly 200,000 clones, with roughly 81% as singletons.

This chain joins TRBV7-9 and TRBJ1-3; D remains ambiguous. The sequenced sample consisted of peripheral blood. This sequence was found in a woman older than 75 with acute or convalescent COVID-19. The CDR3 loop is CASSKDLAGNTIYF. The CDR3 DNA is TGTGCCAGCAGCAAGGACTTAGCCGGAAACACCATATATTTT.